Given below is one T cell receptor beta chain in context. This entry belongs to a study of blood T cell repertoires in COVID-19. Background on the study: COVID-19 samples, acute and convalescent, were from the United States, Italy and Spain. In each case, the material was cDNA or gDNA derived from T cells, B-cell-depleted T cells, or PBMCs.

The germline CDR1 and CDR2 sequences are LGHDT and YNNKEL (reference sequence). This CDR3 is 13 amino acids long. Between the trimmed V and J ends, which lost 4 bases and 2 bases, there was a span of 8 bases. The authors' processing: Reference gene primer amplification gave estimated nucleated cell counts. Profiled with immunoSEQ multiplex PCR; TCRdb holds only in-frame clones, not every one. That table gives V, J and clone size, and the DNA gave D and trimming. The data show approximately 140,000 clones, roughly 90% seen once. This sequence was found in a woman aged 55-70 years with active or convalescent COVID-19. V gene TRBV3-1 (or the pseudogene TRBV3-2) combines with J gene TRBJ1-1; D gene ambiguous. Sample: peripheral blood. The CDR3 nucleotides are TGTGCCAGCAGCCCAGAATTAAACACTGAAGCTTTCTTT. It is translated as CASSPELNTEAFF.